This T cell receptor beta chain emerged from a study of patients and donors after allogeneic stem cell transplantation. TCRdb fed the RT-PCR reads into MiXCR, producing one record per CDR3 protein. Of about 150,000 distinct CDR3 sequences listed, about a third were seen once; the top ten hold roughly 52%. The CDR3 is 16 amino acids. Germline values: CDR1 SNHLY, CDR2 FYNNEI. Trimming at V came to 7 bases and at J to 4 bases, leaving 13 bases not matched to a gene. The chain couples TRBV2 to TRBJ2-5, with 9 bases identical to TRBD2. What was sequenced was blood, either unsorted or a sorted T cell fraction (not recorded which). This receptor was identified in a human donor who was either an allogeneic HSCT recipient or a stem cell or donor lymphocyte infusion donor (not recorded which). It is not recorded whose cells these are; they may come from a transplant donor. The CDR3 DNA sequence: TGTGCCAGCAAAGCCCCGGCGGGGGGGCCTACAGAGACCCAGTACTTC. It encodes CASKAPAGGPTETQYF.